The next 13 T cell receptor beta chains were all read from a single sample in a study of T cells in Graves' hyperthyroidism and ophthalmopathy. Amplification of TCR beta CDR3 regions was performed using RNA transcripts as template. The TCR CDR3 was amplified in a first-round RT-PCR using the HTBI primer set. TCRdb recomputed calls from the multiplex PCR reads with MiXCR, one row per CDR3 protein. The table records some 250,000 distinct CDR3 sequences, more than 12% of them present only once. The sample was blood. Source of these receptors: a woman aged 40 to 50 with Graves' hyperthyroidism that later progressed to Graves' ophthalmopathy.

This clonotype has a count of ten or more. The chain uses TRBV5-1 and TRBJ2-3, with D possibly matching TRBD1 (5 bases). The CDR3 has 14 amino acids. Looked up from germline, CDR1 is SGHRS and CDR2 is YFSETQ. Trimming cost V 0 bases and J 5 bases, with 10 bases left between them. The DNA for the CDR3 is TGCGCCAGCAGCTTGGCTCCAAGGGGAGATACGCAGTATTTT. Protein sequence: CASSLAPRGDTQYF.

This clonotype was observed at least ten times. The chain recombines TRBV15 with TRBJ2-3, with 8 positions matching TRBD2. CDR3 size: 17 residues. Germline values: CDR1 LNHNV, CDR2 YYDKDF (reference sequence). V shed 3 bases, J shed 3 bases, and the junction held 11 bases outside the gene matches. The CDR3 protein is CATSSPAGTRLTDTQYF. The DNA of the CDR3 is TGTGCCACCAGCAGCCCCGCCGGGACTAGGCTTACAGATACGCAGTATTTT.

The table lists this clonotype with many counts. The V call is TRBV27, the J call TRBJ2-1, with TRBD1 identical over 8 bases. The V segment lost 2 bases and the J segment 6 bases; nucleotides outside the gene matches: 0. This CDR3 comprises 13 residues. Germline V lookup: CDR1 MNHEY, CDR2 SMNVEV (reference sequence). The CDR3 DNA is TGTGCCAGCAGTTTAGGACAGGGCAATGAGCAGTTCTTC. As protein: CASSLGQGNEQFF.

This clonotype was counted a few times. The junction and the germline gene differ at one end; a read error may be behind it. V usage is TRBV12-3 or TRBV12-4 and J usage is TRBJ1-3; 7 bases are shared with TRBD1. There are 14 residues in the CDR3. CDR3 loop: CAGSNRGKGNTIYF. The CDR3 DNA sequence: TGTGCCGGCAGTAACAGGGGTAAAGGAAACACCATATATTTT.

Concerning this clonotype itself: A single base separates this from a much larger clone, so it may be a read error. The genes are TRBV19 and TRBJ1-5; no reliable D call. This CDR3 has 14 amino acids. Germline assignment: CDR1 LNHDA and CDR2 SQIVND (reference sequence). This chain's CDR3 is CASSPWDSNQTQHF. CDR3 sequence (DNA): TGTGCCAGTAGTCCGTGGGATAGCAATCAGACCCAGCATTTT.

The gene calls are TRBV29-1 and TRBJ1-1; 10 bases are shared with TRBD1. From germline, CDR1 is SQVTM and CDR2 ANQGSEA. J was trimmed by 6 bases and V by 6 bases; bases with no gene match: 4. The length of the CDR3 is 12 residues. The CDR3 reads CSVRTGGPEAFF. The CDR3 DNA reads as TGCAGCGTCAGGACAGGGGGGCCTGAAGCTTTCTTT.

This clonotype was picked up many times. The chain has TRBV9 and TRBJ1-4; D might be TRBD1 (5 bases). This CDR3 region has 16 residues. V was cut by 0 bases and J by 6 bases, with 15 bases left in between. The germline CDR1 and CDR2 sequences are SGDLS and YYNGEE. The CDR3 region is CASSVGVGGYDEKLFF. CDR3 nucleotide sequence: TGTGCCAGCAGCGTAGGTGTCGGGGGGTATGATGAAAAACTGTTTTTT.

This clonotype was counted many times. Compared with germline, one end of the junction differs, possibly owing to a read error. This chain links TRBV10-2 with TRBJ2-5, with TRBD2 matching 9 bases. Germline V gives CDR1 WSHSY, CDR2 SAAADI. This CDR3 contains 15 residues. The CDR3 spells CASSKSSGRWETQYF. CDR3 nucleotides: TGCGCCAGCAGTAAGTCGAGCGGGAGGTGGGAGACCCAGTACTTC.

About this clonotype: This may come from a read error, since a much larger clone is one base off. The chain is built from TRBV12-3 or TRBV12-4 and TRBJ1-6; D gene ambiguous. The CDR3 is 14 residues long. The CDR3 spells CAGRPSPERSPLHF. In nucleotides, the CDR3 is TGTGCCGGCAGACCTTCTCCAGAGCGTTCACCCCTCCACTTT.

Turning to this clonotype: This CDR3 fails to terminate in the conserved phenylalanine or tryptophan, so it likely reflects a read error. The chain couples TRBV6-2 or TRBV6-3 to TRBJ2-7; either TRBD1 or TRBD2 may supply D (6 bases each). The CDR3 loop spans 12 amino acids. CDR1 and CDR2 (germline): MNHEY, SVGEGT. V was shortened by 2 bases and J by 5 bases, with 7 bases between the two germline ends. CDR3 sequence reads: CASSYRGDEQYL. The CDR3 region has the DNA TGTGCCAGCAGTTACAGGGGGGACGAGCAGTACCTC.

This clonotype has at least ten counts. This chain connects TRBV7-9 to TRBJ2-3; the D call may be TRBD1 or TRBD2 (5 bases each). The CDR3 has 14 residues. Germline V gene data show CDR1 as SEHNR and CDR2 as FQNEAQ (reference sequence). V gave up 3 bases and J gave up 2 bases, with 9 bases separating them. The CDR3: CASSLGPPTDTQYF. In DNA form, the CDR3 reads TGTGCCAGCAGCTTGGGACCCCCCACAGATACGCAGTATTTT.

The sample holds many counts of this clonotype. The CDR3 nucleotides read TGTGCCACCAGTGACGCGGCATTTAGCTCCTACAATGAGCAGTTCTTC. Translating gives CATSDAAFSSYNEQFF. The chain uses TRBV24-1 and TRBJ2-1; D is unclear. CDR1 and CDR2 from the germline V gene are KGHDR and SFDVKD. CDR3 size: 16 residues. Trimming took 4 bases from V and 0 from J, leaving 12 bases between them.

This clonotype was seen ten or more times. This chain links TRBV6-5 with TRBJ2-7, with D perhaps being TRBD1 or TRBD2 (5 bases each). Germline assignment: CDR1 MNHEY and CDR2 SVGAGI. The CDR3 extends over 12 amino acids. V was shortened by 2 bases and J by 4 bases, with 6 bases between the two germline ends. The CDR3 nucleotides are TGTGCCAGCAGTTACGAGGGGTACGAGCAGTACTTC. Translation: CASSYEGYEQYF.